The clone carrying this T cell receptor (beta chain) was observed many times. Its specificity is unknown. Each single cDNA molecule received a unique molecular identifier. Each CDR3 protein is one row after TCRdb ran MiXCR on the 5' RACE reads. The sample contains approximately 50,000 distinct CDR3 sequences, 8% to 9% of which appear only once. This entry is derived from a study of early T cells in non-severe SARS-CoV-2 infection. Broader study findings: Missing private and CD4 specificities, VDJdb matching favored anti-spike CD8 responses.

The length of the CDR3 is 14 residues. The V and J ends lost 6 bases and 3 bases respectively, with 13 bases between them. The sample taken for sequencing was whole blood. The clonotype was recovered from an adult who was a healthcare worker with PCR-confirmed SARS-CoV-2 infection or an uninfected control (not recorded which). The chain links TRBV12-3 or TRBV12-4 to TRBJ2-3; D is possibly TRBD1 (5 bases). CDR3 amino acids: CASSHWGPTDTQYF. CDR3 in DNA: TGTGCCAGCAGCCACTGGGGCCCTACAGATACGCAGTATTTT.